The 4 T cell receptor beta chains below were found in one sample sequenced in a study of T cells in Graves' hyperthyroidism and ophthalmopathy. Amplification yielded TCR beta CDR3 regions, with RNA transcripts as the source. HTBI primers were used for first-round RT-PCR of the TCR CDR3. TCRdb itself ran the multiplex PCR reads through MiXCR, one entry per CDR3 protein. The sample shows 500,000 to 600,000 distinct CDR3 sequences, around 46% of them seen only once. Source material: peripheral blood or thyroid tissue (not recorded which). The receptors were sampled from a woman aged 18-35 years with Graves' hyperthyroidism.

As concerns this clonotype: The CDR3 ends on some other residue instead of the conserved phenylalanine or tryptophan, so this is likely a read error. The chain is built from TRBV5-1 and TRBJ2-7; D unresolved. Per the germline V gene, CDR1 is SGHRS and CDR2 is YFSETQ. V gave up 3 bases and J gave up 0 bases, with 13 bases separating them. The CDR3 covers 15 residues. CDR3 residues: CASSSLPVNSYEQYL. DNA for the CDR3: TGCGCCAGCAGCTCACTGCCAGTGAACTCCTACGAGCAGTACCTC.

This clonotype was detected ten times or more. CDR3 sequence (DNA): TGTGCCAGCAGCTTAGGGGGACAGCTATTCAATTCACCCCTCCACTTT. It is translated as CASSLGGQLFNSPLHF. This chain connects TRBV13 to TRBJ1-6; 7 bases map to TRBD1. Germline-derived CDR1 and CDR2 are PRHDT and FYEKMQ (reference sequence). V was clipped by 0 bases and J by 7 bases; unmatched bases: 6. The CDR3 consists of 16 residues.

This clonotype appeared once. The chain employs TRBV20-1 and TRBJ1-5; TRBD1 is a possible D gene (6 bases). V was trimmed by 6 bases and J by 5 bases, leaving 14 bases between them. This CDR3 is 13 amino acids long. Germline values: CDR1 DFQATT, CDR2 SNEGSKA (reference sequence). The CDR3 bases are TGCAGTGCCGCGGGGAGGGGGTATCAGCCCCAGCATTTT. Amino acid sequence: CSAAGRGYQPQHF.

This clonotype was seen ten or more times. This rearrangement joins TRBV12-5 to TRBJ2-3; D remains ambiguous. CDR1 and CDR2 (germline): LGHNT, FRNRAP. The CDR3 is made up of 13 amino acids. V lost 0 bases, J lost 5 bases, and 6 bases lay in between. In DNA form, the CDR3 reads TGTGCTAGTGGTTTGGTACCGGTAGATACGCAGTATTTT. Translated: CASGLVPVDTQYF. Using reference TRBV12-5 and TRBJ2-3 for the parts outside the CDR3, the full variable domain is DARVTQTPRHKVTEMGQEVTMRCQPILGHNTVFWYRQTMMQGLELLAYFRNRAPLDDSGMPKDRFSAEMPDATLATLKIQPSEPRDSAVYFCASGLVPVDTQYFGPGTRLTVL.